The text below deals with one TCR beta chain. Its matching antigen is unknown. Profiling relied on immunoSEQ multiplex PCR, and the TCRdb table lists in-frame clones only, not all of them. The top ten hold about a sixth of the sample, which has approximately 3,100 clones, 65% to 70% seen once. The entry originates in a study of tumor-infiltrating lymphocytes in localized non-small cell lung cancer. Background on the study: Resected tumor was paired with non-adjacent uninvolved lung from the same patient.

Germline V CDR1 and CDR2: MNHNY, SVGAGI (reference sequence). This CDR3 has 15 amino acids. Germline trimming cut 8 bases from V and 6 bases from J; bases unmatched to any gene: 11. The study's findings and limits: Not all patients were TCR sequenced, owing to tissue quantity. IM1 and IM2 tumors showed no difference in T-cell fraction.

The sequencing sample was made of uninvolved lung tissue not adjacent to the tumor. The TCR sequence derives from a human donor with non-small cell lung cancer. The chain joins TRBV6-6 to TRBJ2-3; 10 nucleotides agree with TRBD2. In DNA, the CDR3 is TGTGCCAGCCTAGGTCCGGCTAGCGGGAGTGATACGCAGTATTTT. Its protein product is CASLGPASGSDTQYF.